These 8 T cell receptor beta chains share one sample of origin, sequenced in a study of blood T cell repertoires in COVID-19. TCRdb's table, derived via immunoSEQ multiplex PCR, lists solely in-frame clones and lacks some. The sample has approximately 240,000 clones; 75% to 85% are singletons. What was sequenced was peripheral blood. These receptors originate from a human donor in a cohort sampled during active COVID-19.

Only a few counts were recorded for this clone. The chain is built from TRBV5-1 and TRBJ1-2; possible D gene TRBD1, 5 bases. CDR3 length equals 15 residues. Germline-derived CDR1 and CDR2 are SGHRS and YFSETQ. V was clipped by 0 bases and J by 3 bases, with 12 bases between them. The CDR3 region is CASSLEGHGYYGYTF. The DNA for the CDR3 is TGCGCCAGCAGCTTGGAGGGGCACGGTTACTATGGCTACACCTTC.

Notes on this clone: The junction shows a germline mismatch at one end, possibly a read error. The chain joins TRBV7-7 to TRBJ1-5; TRBD1 aligns across 7 bases. Germline CDR1 SSHAT, CDR2 FNYEAQ (reference sequence). The CDR3 is 14 amino acids. CDR3 protein: CASSLDRSNQPQHF. As DNA, the CDR3 is TGTGCTAGCAGCCTGGACAGGAGCAATCAGCCCCAGCATTTT.

This clone was recorded only once. This chain connects TRBV3-1 (or the pseudogene TRBV3-2) to TRBJ2-1; D is perhaps TRBD1 (6 bases). Deletions cut 0 bases from V and 7 bases from J, with 10 bases between. The CDR3 is 14 residues long. The germline gives CDR1 LGHDT, CDR2 YNNKEL (reference sequence). The CDR3 region has the DNA TGTGCCAGCAGCCAAGAGGGGGCCGGTAATGAGCAGTTCTTC. Its protein is CASSQEGAGNEQFF.

The rearrangement uses TRBV19 and TRBJ2-7, with D possibly being TRBD2 (5 bases). Per the germline V gene, CDR1 is LNHDA and CDR2 is SQIVND (reference sequence). Trimming left V 2 bases short and J 6 bases short, with 14 bases between. There are 14 residues in the CDR3. The CDR3 is CASSILFSEGEQYF. In nucleotides, the CDR3 is TGTGCCAGTAGTATATTATTCTCTGAGGGCGAGCAGTACTTC.

The chain couples TRBV5-1 to TRBJ2-5; unclear D gene. The germline gives CDR1 SGHRS, CDR2 YFSETQ. Trimming pared 4 bases from V and 5 bases from J, leaving 15 bases between. CDR3 size: 14 residues. The CDR3 nucleotides read TGCGCCAGCAGCCTCGCCGGTGCGCGGGAGACCCAGTACTTC. Protein product: CASSLAGARETQYF.

The V and J genes are TRBV5-1 and TRBJ1-5, with unresolved D. The V gene lost 0 bases and the J gene lost 2 bases, with 9 bases spanning the gap. The CDR3 spans 15 residues. Per germline, CDR1 SGHRS and CDR2 YFSETQ. The CDR3 loop is CASSLEGVGNQPQHF. CDR3 sequence (DNA): TGCGCCAGCAGCTTGGAGGGAGTTGGCAATCAGCCCCAGCATTTT.

The chain recombines TRBV11-1 with TRBJ1-1; 9 bases are a match to TRBD1. CDR1 SGHAT and CDR2 FQDESV come from the germline V gene (reference sequence). V lost 5 bases, J lost 3 bases, and 4 bases stayed unmatched. The CDR3 runs 14 residues. The CDR3 sequence: CASSLRTGDTEAFF. In DNA form, the CDR3 reads TGTGCCAGCAGCCTCCGGACAGGGGACACTGAAGCTTTCTTT.

CDR3 in amino acids: CASSAEDTQYF. CDR3 nucleotide sequence: TGTGCCAGCAGTGCCGAGGATACGCAGTATTTT. The genes are TRBV2 and TRBJ2-3; no definite D call. Germline-derived CDR1 and CDR2 are SNHLY and FYNNEI. The ends were cut back, 4 bases at V and 6 bases at J, with 5 bases in the middle. This CDR3 spans 11 amino acids.